The 17 T cell receptor beta chains given below trace back to one sample, sequenced in a study of cytomegalovirus exposure and HLA in healthy donors. Vbeta (60) and Jbeta (13) primers were used in the PCR. Profiled with immunoSEQ multiplex PCR; TCRdb holds only in-frame clones, not every one. This sample contains 150,000 to 200,000 clones. The sequenced material came from PBMCs. All receptors come from a man younger than 40 in good health and CMV-seronegative.

V is TRBV6-1 and J is TRBJ2-3, with 11 bases fitting TRBD1. The V gene's germline CDR1 is MNHNS and CDR2 SASEGT. The length of the CDR3 is 15 residues. J gave up 4 bases and V 1 base, and 1 base lay outside the gene matches. CDR3: CASSEGTGGADTQYF. The CDR3 DNA is TGTGCCAGCAGTGAAGGGACAGGGGGCGCAGATACGCAGTATTTT.

J is TRBJ1-1 and V is TRBV5-1; D gene uncertain. Trimming took off 0 bases at V and 1 base at J, with 10 bases between the two ends. This CDR3 contains 15 residues. The germline V gene encodes CDR1 SGHRS and CDR2 YFSETQ. This chain's CDR3 is CASSLDGSENTEAFF. CDR3 DNA: TGCGCCAGCAGCTTGGACGGCAGCGAGAACACTGAAGCTTTCTTT.

The chain employs TRBV5-6 and TRBJ2-5; 11 bases are a match to TRBD2. The DNA end is more similar to TRBJ2-7, so the J call may be wrong. This CDR3 is built from 17 residues. Per the germline V gene, CDR1 is SGHDT and CDR2 is YYEEEE. CDR3 amino acids: CASSLGVAGGWPYEQYF. The CDR3 bases are TGTGCCAGCAGCTTGGGGGTAGCGGGAGGGTGGCCCTACGAGCAGTACTTC.

The CDR3 DNA reads TGTGCCAGCAGCTTAGAAGGATGGGGGGTCAATGAGCAGTTCTTC. Its protein product is CASSLEGWGVNEQFF. V is TRBV11-2 and J is TRBJ2-1; TRBD2 is a possible D gene (6 bases). This CDR3 comprises 15 residues. The germline CDR1 and CDR2 sequences are SGHAT and FQNNGV. V dropped 0 bases and J dropped 6 bases, with 12 bases sitting between them.

This chain links TRBV7-9 with TRBJ1-3; 8 bases match TRBD1. The CDR3 contains 16 residues. The ends lost 3 bases at V and 0 bases at J; junction bases unmatched: 4. Germline lookup yields CDR1 SEHNR and CDR2 FQNEAQ (reference sequence). Here the CDR3 DNA reads TGTGCCAGCAGCTTTCAGGGGGCCCGCTCTGGAAACACCATATATTTT. Translation gives CASSFQGARSGNTIYF.

V usage is TRBV5-4 and J usage is TRBJ2-7, with D tentatively TRBD2 (6 bases). CDR1 SGHNT and CDR2 YYREEE come from the germline V gene (reference sequence). Deletions cut 4 bases from V and 5 bases from J, with 22 bases between. This CDR3 comprises 16 residues. DNA for the CDR3: TGTGCCAGCAGCCCAGAAGGTGTACTAGGGACTCACGAGCAGTACTTC. Translation: CASSPEGVLGTHEQYF.

The J gene is TRBJ2-3, the V gene TRBV5-1; TRBD2 is a possible D gene (5 bases). Deletions cut 2 bases from V and 4 bases from J, with 14 bases between. CDR3 length equals 15 residues. Germline V gene data show CDR1 as SGHRS and CDR2 as YFSETQ. The CDR3 region is CASSLGLKLADTQYF. CDR3 DNA sequence: TGCGCCAGCAGCTTAGGACTGAAGCTTGCAGATACGCAGTATTTT.

This rearrangement joins TRBV5-1 to TRBJ2-2, with TRBD1 as a possible D gene (6 bases). CDR3 length equals 15 residues. Between the trimmed V and J ends, which lost 3 bases and 0 bases, there was a span of 9 bases. Germline V CDR1 and CDR2: SGHRS, YFSETQ. CDR3 sequence: CASSSGQTNTGELFF. In DNA, the CDR3 is TGCGCCAGCAGCTCTGGACAGACGAACACCGGGGAGCTGTTTTTT.

V is TRBV2 and J is TRBJ2-1; D may be TRBD2 (7 bases). The V gene's germline CDR1 is SNHLY and CDR2 FYNNEI. This CDR3 has 13 residues. V was cut by 7 bases and J by 4 bases, with 11 bases left in between. CDR3 sequence: CASTGGGYNEQFF. The CDR3 DNA is TGTGCCAGCACGGGGGGCGGTTACAATGAGCAGTTCTTC.

The chain links TRBV28 to TRBJ2-3; D might be TRBD2 (6 bases). The CDR3 consists of 16 residues. Germline CDR1 is MDHEN and CDR2 is SYDVKM. Trimming left V 6 bases short and J 3 bases short, with 19 bases between. The chain's CDR3 is CASRSGATSGTDTQYF. The CDR3 nucleotides read TGTGCCAGCAGGTCGGGAGCTACAAGTGGAACAGATACGCAGTATTTT.

CDR3 loop: CASSSLALVTQYF. The CDR3 nucleotides read TGCGCCAGCAGCTCACTAGCGCTGGTCACGCAGTATTTT. This chain joins TRBV10-2 and TRBJ2-3, with TRBD2 identical over 7 bases. The CDR3 sequence is 13 residues long. Trimming at V came to 6 bases and at J to 9 bases, leaving 9 bases not matched to a gene. Germline V gene sequence: CDR1 WSHSY, CDR2 SAAADI.

The genes are TRBV2 and TRBJ2-2, with TRBD1 as a possible D gene (6 bases). Trimming shortened V by 5 bases and J by 2 bases, and 12 bases separated the two germline ends. CDR1 SNHLY and CDR2 FYNNEI come from the germline V gene. The CDR3 sequence is 15 residues long. CDR3 region: CASSSDRPNTGELFF. As DNA, the CDR3 is TGTGCCAGCAGTTCGGACAGACCAAACACCGGGGAGCTGTTTTTT. Combining the CDR3 with reference TRBV2 and TRBJ2-2 gives the whole variable domain EPEVTQTPSHQVTQMGQEVILRCVPISNHLYFYWYRQILGQKVEFLVSFYNNEISEKSEIFDDQFSVERPDGSNFTLKIRSTKLEDSAMYFCASSSDRPNTGELFFGEGSRLTVL.

The chain uses TRBV27 and TRBJ1-3; the D gene is possibly TRBD1 (6 bases). CDR3 size: 16 residues. Germline values: CDR1 MNHEY, CDR2 SMNVEV (reference sequence). Deletions cut 5 bases from V and 0 bases from J, with 14 bases between. The DNA for the CDR3 is TGTGCCAGCAGTCCCATCGGACAGAGCTCTGGAAACACCATATATTTT. Amino acids: CASSPIGQSSGNTIYF.

This chain links TRBV5-1 with TRBJ1-4; the D is unclear. Germline V lookup: CDR1 SGHRS, CDR2 YFSETQ. Trimming removed 2 bases at V and 0 bases at J, with 5 bases between. The CDR3 has 14 amino acids. CDR3 in DNA: TGCGCCAGCAGCTTATTAGCAACTAATGAAAAACTGTTTTTT. Amino acid sequence: CASSLLATNEKLFF.

This chain uses TRBV5-6 with TRBJ2-7; 7 bases are shared with TRBD2. The V segment lost 1 base and the J segment 4 bases; nucleotides outside the gene matches: 8. The CDR3 spans 15 residues. Germline V gene data show CDR1 as SGHDT and CDR2 as YYEEEE. CDR3 sequence: CASSLIRDYNYEQYF. The CDR3 bases are TGTGCCAGCAGCTTGATCCGGGACTACAATTACGAGCAGTACTTC.

Comments on this clone: An end of the junction does not agree with germline; a read error may underlie this. Other nucleotide sequences in the sample specify the same CDR3. This rearrangement joins TRBV5-6 to TRBJ2-1; D uncertain. This CDR3 has 15 amino acids. Germline V CDR1 and CDR2: SGHDT, YYEEEE. CDR3 DNA: TGCGCCAGCAGCTTTTCACCAGGCTCCTACAATGAGCAGTTCTTC. It encodes CASSFSPGSYNEQFF.

The genes are TRBV28 and TRBJ1-2; TRBD1 might be the D (5 bases). V gave up 3 bases and J gave up 4 bases, with 15 bases separating them. The germline V gene encodes CDR1 MDHEN and CDR2 SYDVKM. There are 15 residues in the CDR3. This chain's CDR3 is CASSLGGGEFYGYTF. DNA of the CDR3: TGTGCCAGCAGTTTGGGGGGGGGAGAGTTCTATGGCTACACCTTC.